This T cell receptor beta chain was documented in a study of cytomegalovirus exposure and HLA in healthy donors. This PCR relied on a set of 60 Vbeta primers and 13 Jbeta primers. Some clones are missing from TCRdb's copy, which holds only in-frame ones; the method was immunoSEQ multiplex PCR. The data contain fewer than 75,000 clones, about 83% of them singletons. CDR1 is LNHDA and CDR2 is SQIVND in the germline V gene (reference sequence). Deletions cut 7 bases from V and 0 bases from J, with 12 bases between. This CDR3 is 14 amino acids long. This TCR came from a man aged 25 to 40 in good health and CMV-seronegative. The sequencing input was PBMCs. The chain employs TRBV19 and TRBJ1-2; D is unresolved. CDR3 residues: CASTAQVSNYGYTF. For the CDR3, the DNA is TGTGCCAGTACCGCACAAGTCTCTAACTATGGCTACACCTTC. The full variable domain, with the rest looked up from reference TRBV19 and TRBJ1-2, is DGGITQSPKYLFRKEGQNVTLSCEQNLNHDAMYWYRQDPGQGLRLIYYSQIVNDFQKGDIAEGYSVSREKKESFPLTVTSAQKNPTAFYLCASTAQVSNYGYTFGSGTRLTVV.